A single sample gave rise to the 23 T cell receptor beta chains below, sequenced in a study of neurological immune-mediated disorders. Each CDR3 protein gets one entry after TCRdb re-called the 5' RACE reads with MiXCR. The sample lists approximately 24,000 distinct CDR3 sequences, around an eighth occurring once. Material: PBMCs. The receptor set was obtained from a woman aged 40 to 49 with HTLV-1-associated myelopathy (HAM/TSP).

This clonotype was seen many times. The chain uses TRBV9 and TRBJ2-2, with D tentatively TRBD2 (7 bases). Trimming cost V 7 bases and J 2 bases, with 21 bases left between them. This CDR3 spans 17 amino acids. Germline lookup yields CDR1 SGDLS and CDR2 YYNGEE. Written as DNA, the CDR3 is TGTGCCAGCTCCTCGGCTGCGGGGGCCGGTAACACCGGGGAGCTGTTTTTT. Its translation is CASSSAAGAGNTGELFF. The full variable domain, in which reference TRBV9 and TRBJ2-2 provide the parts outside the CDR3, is DSGVTQTPKHLITATGQRVTLRCSPRSGDLSVYWYQQSLDQGLQFLIQYYNGEERAKGNILERFSAQQFPDLHSELNLSSLELGDSALYFCASSSAAGAGNTGELFFGEGSRLTVL.

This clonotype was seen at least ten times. The DNA of the CDR3 is TGTGCCACCAGTGACGGGCCAGTACAGTTCTTC. This translates into CATSDGPVQFF. This chain joins TRBV24-1 and TRBJ2-1, with unresolved D. V was shortened by 4 bases and J by 13 bases, with 10 bases between the two germline ends. CDR1 is KGHDR, CDR2 SFDVKD, per germline. This CDR3 contains 11 residues.

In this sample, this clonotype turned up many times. CDR3 sequence (DNA): TGCGCCAGCAGCTTGGTAGCGGGGGGCTACGAGCAGTACGTC. Residues: CASSLVAGGYEQYV. The genes are TRBV5-1 and TRBJ2-7; 10 positions match TRBD2. Trimming at V came to 0 bases and at J to 3 bases, leaving 0 bases not matched to a gene. Per the germline V gene, CDR1 is SGHRS and CDR2 is YFSETQ. CDR3 length equals 14 residues.

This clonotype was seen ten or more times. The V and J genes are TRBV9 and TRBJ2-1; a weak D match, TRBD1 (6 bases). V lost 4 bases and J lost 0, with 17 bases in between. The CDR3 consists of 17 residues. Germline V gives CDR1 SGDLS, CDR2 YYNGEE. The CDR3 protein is CASSPSPEGDSYNEQFF. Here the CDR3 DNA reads TGTGCCAGCAGCCCCTCCCCCGAGGGGGACTCCTACAATGAGCAGTTCTTC.

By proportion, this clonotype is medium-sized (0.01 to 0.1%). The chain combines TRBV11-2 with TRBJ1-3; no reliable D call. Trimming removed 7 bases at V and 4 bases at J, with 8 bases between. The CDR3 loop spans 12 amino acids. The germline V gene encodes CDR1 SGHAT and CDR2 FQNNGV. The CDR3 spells CASNSGGNTIYF. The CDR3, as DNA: TGTGCCAGCAACTCCGGAGGAAACACCATATATTTT.

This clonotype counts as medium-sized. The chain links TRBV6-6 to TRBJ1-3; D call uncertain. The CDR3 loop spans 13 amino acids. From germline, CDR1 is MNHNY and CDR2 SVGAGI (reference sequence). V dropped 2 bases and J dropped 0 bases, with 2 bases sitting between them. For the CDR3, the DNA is TGTGCCAGCAGTTACGGCTCTGGAAACACCATATATTTT. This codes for CASSYGSGNTIYF.

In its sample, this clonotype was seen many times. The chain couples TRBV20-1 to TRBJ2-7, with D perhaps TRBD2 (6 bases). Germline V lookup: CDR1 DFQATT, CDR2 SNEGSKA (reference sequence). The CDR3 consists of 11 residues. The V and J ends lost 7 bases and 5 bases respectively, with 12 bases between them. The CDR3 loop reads CSGRGGDEQYF. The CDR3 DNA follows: TGCAGTGGACGGGGAGGTGACGAGCAGTACTTC.

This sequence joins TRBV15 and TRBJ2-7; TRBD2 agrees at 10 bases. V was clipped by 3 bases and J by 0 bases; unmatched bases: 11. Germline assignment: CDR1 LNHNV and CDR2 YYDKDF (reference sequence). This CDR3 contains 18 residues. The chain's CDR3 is CATSSLASGGASSYEQYF. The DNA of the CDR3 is TGTGCCACCAGCAGCTTAGCTAGCGGGGGCGCGAGCTCCTACGAGCAGTACTTC.

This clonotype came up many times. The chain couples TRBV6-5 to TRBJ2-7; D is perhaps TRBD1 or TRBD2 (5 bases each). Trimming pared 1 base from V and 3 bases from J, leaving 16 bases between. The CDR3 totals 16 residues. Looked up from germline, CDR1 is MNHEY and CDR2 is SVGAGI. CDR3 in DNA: TGTGCCAGCAGTTACTATAGGGGACCCTCTGTCTACGAGCAGTACTTC. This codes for CASSYYRGPSVYEQYF.

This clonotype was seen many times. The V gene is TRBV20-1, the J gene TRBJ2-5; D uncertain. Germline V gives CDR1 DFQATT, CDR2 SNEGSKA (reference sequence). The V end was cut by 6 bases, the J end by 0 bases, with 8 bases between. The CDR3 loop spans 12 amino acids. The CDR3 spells CSATENQETQYF. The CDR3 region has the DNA TGCAGTGCAACGGAGAACCAAGAGACCCAGTACTTC.

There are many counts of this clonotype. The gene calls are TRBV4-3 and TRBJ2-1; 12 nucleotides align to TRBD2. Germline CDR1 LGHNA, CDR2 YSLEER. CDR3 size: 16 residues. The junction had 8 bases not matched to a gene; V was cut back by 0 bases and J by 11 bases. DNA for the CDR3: TGCGCCAGCAGCCAAGAGTGGACTAGCGGGACCCTTAAGCAGTTCTTC. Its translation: CASSQEWTSGTLKQFF.

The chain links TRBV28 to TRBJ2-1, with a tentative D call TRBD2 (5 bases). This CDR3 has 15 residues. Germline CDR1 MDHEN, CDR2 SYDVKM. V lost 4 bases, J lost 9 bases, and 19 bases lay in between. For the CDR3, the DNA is TGTGCCAGCAGTTCACCGGGATCATCCCTAGGTGAGCAGTTCTTC. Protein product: CASSSPGSSLGEQFF.

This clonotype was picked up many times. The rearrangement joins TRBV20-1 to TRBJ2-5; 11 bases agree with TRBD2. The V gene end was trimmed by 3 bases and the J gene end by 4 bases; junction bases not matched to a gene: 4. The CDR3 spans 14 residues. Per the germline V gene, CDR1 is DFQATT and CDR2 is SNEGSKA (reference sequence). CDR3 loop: CSARRLAGTETQYF. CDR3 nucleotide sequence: TGCAGTGCTAGGAGACTAGCGGGGACAGAGACCCAGTACTTC.

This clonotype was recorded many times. CDR3 bases: TGTGCCAGCAGCTTCCTTAGCGGAGCCTTCACAGATACGCAGTATTTT. Its protein is CASSFLSGAFTDTQYF. This rearrangement joins TRBV7-9 to TRBJ2-3; D possibly corresponds to TRBD2 (6 bases). V lost 3 bases, J lost 2 bases, and 15 bases lay in between. This CDR3 is 16 amino acids long. CDR1 is SEHNR and CDR2 is FQNEAQ in the germline V gene (reference sequence).

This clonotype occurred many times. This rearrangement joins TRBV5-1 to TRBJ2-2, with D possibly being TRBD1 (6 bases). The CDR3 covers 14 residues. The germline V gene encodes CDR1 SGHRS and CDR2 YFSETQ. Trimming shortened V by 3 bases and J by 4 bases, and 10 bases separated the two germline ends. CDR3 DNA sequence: TGCGCCAGCAGCTATGGACAGAGCACCGGGGAGCTGTTTTTT. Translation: CASSYGQSTGELFF.

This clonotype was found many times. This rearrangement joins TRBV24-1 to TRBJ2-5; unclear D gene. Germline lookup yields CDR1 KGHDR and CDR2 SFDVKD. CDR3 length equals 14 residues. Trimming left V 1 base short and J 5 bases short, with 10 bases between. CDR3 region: CATSDFGPAETQYF. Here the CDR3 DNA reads TGTGCCACCAGTGATTTTGGACCAGCGGAGACCCAGTACTTC.

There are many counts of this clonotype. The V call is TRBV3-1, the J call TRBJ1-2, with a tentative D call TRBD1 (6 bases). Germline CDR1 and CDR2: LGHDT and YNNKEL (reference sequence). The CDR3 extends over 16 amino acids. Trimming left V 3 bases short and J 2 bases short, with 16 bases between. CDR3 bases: TGTGCCAGCAGCCATTACTCACAGGGAGGCAACTATGGCTACACCTTC. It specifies CASSHYSQGGNYGYTF. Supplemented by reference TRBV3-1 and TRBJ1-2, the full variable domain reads DTAVSQTPKYLVTQMGNDKSIKCEQNLGHDTMYWYKQDSKKFLKIMFSYNNKELIINETVPNRFSPKSPDKAHLNLHINSLELGDSAVYFCASSHYSQGGNYGYTFGSGTRLTVV.

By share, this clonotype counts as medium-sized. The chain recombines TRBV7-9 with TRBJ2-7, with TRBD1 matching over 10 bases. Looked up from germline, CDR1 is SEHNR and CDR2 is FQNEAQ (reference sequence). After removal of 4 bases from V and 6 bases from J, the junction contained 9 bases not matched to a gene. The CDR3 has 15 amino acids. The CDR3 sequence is CASSYYGTGDSEQYF. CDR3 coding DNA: TGTGCCAGCAGCTACTACGGGACAGGGGATAGCGAGCAGTACTTC.

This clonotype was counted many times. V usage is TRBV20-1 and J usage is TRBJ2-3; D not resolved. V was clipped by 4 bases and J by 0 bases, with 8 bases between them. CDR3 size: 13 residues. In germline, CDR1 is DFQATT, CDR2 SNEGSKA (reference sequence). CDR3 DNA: TGCAGTGCTAAGACGGGTAGCACAGATACGCAGTATTTT. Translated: CSAKTGSTDTQYF.

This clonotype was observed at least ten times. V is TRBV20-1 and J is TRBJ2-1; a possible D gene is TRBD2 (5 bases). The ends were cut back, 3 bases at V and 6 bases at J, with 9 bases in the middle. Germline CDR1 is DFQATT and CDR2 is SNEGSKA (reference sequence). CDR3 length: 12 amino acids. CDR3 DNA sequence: TGCAGTGCTAGGGACTCGGCCAATGAGCAGTTCTTC. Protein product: CSARDSANEQFF.

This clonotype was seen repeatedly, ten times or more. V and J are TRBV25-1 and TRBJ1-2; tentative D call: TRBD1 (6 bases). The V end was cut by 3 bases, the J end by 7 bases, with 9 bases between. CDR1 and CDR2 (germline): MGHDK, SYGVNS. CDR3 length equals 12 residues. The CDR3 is CASSEGGSGYTF. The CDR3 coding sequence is TGTGCCAGCAGTGAGGGGGGCAGTGGCTACACCTTC.

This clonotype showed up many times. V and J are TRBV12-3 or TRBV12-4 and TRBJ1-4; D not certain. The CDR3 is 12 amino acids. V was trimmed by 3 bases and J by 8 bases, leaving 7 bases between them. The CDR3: CASSLGGEKLFF. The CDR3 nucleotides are TGTGCCAGCAGTTTGGGTGGGGAAAAACTGTTTTTT.

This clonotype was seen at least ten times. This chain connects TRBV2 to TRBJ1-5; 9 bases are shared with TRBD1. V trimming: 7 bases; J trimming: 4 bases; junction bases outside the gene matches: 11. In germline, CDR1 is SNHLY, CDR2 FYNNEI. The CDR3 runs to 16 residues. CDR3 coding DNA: TGTGCCAGCACGACCGGGACAGGGATCAGGAATCAGCCCCAGCATTTT. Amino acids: CASTTGTGIRNQPQHF.